The 24 T cell receptor beta chains below were found in one sample sequenced in a study of blood T cell repertoires in COVID-19. The repertoire was sequenced with immunoSEQ multiplex PCR; TCRdb's copy has only in-frame clones and lacks some. The sample yields 210,000 or so clones, roughly 85% seen once. Input material: peripheral blood. The receptors stem from a man in his forties or fifties with COVID-19, enrolled during active disease.

The CDR3 sequence is CASSFSRGLYEQYF. The CDR3 DNA sequence: TGTGCCAGCAGCTTTTCCAGGGGTCTCTACGAGCAGTACTTC. V usage is TRBV21-1 and J usage is TRBJ2-7; the table names TRBD1, a call not compared with the DNA. TRBV21-1 is a documented pseudogene. This CDR3 contains 14 residues.

The genes are TRBV19 and TRBJ1-4; 12 bases agree with TRBD1. The CDR3 has 20 amino acids. Germline assignment: CDR1 LNHDA and CDR2 SQIVND (reference sequence). V lost 1 base to trimming and J lost 0 bases; unmatched junction nucleotides: 9. The CDR3 loop is CASSIVRDRGRMPTNEKLFF. The DNA for the CDR3 is TGTGCCAGTAGTATAGTGCGGGACAGGGGGCGAATGCCAACTAATGAAAAACTGTTTTTT.

The rearrangement links TRBV28 to TRBJ2-2; 7 nucleotides agree with TRBD1. Germline loops: CDR1 MDHEN, CDR2 SYDVKM. The CDR3 extends over 15 amino acids. V was pared by 5 bases and J by 2 bases, with 5 bases of the junction left unmatched. CDR3 nucleotides: TGTGCCAGCAGTATAACAGGGGTAAACACCGGGGAGCTGTTTTTT. Protein sequence: CASSITGVNTGELFF.

The V call is TRBV5-5, the J call TRBJ1-3; D is undetermined. The CDR3 is made up of 14 amino acids. The germline gives CDR1 SGHKS, CDR2 YYEKEE (reference sequence). V lost 2 bases and J 0 bases, leaving 6 bases between the germline ends. The CDR3 DNA reads as TGTGCCAGCAGCTTCGAGATCTCTGGAAACACCATATATTTT. Translated, it gives CASSFEISGNTIYF.

This chain links TRBV30 with TRBJ1-1; D remains ambiguous. The V and J ends lost 3 bases and 0 bases respectively, with 8 bases between them. CDR1 and CDR2 (germline): GTSNPN, SVGIG (reference sequence). This CDR3 region has 13 residues. This chain's CDR3 is CAWSRLMNTEAFF. CDR3 nucleotides: TGTGCCTGGAGCAGGTTAATGAACACTGAAGCTTTCTTT.

This chain joins TRBV11-2 and TRBJ2-2; the match to TRBD1 covers 8 bases. Germline lookup yields CDR1 SGHAT and CDR2 FQNNGV. The J segment lost 6 bases and the V segment lost 5 bases, leaving 5 bases of the junction unmatched. The CDR3 has 14 residues. CDR3 nucleotides: TGTGCCAGCAGCCCAAGGACAGGGCCCGGGGAGCTGTTTTTT. This translates into CASSPRTGPGELFF.

V usage is TRBV5-1 and J usage is TRBJ1-1, with 7 bases lining up with TRBD1. The length of the CDR3 is 16 residues. The J segment lost 1 base and the V segment lost 0 bases, leaving 6 bases of the junction unmatched. Germline-derived CDR1 and CDR2 are SGHRS and YFSETQ. The CDR3 protein is CASSLGGGGGNTEAFF. CDR3 nucleotides: TGCGCCAGCAGCTTGGGAGGGGGCGGCGGGAACACTGAAGCTTTCTTT.

The J gene is TRBJ2-1, the V gene TRBV6-5; TRBD2 might be the D (5 bases). Germline CDR1 is MNHEY and CDR2 is SVGAGI. This CDR3 spans 13 amino acids. Trimming took 8 bases from V and 4 from J, leaving 12 bases between them. The CDR3 DNA reads TGTGCCAGCCGGGGAACTGGTTACAATGAGCAGTTCTTC. Its protein is CASRGTGYNEQFF.

V gene TRBV6-2 or TRBV6-3 combines with J gene TRBJ2-1, with D unclear. V shed 2 bases and J shed 9 bases, with 14 bases lying between them. CDR3 size: 14 residues. Germline CDR1 reads MNHEY; CDR2 reads SVGEGT. CDR3 sequence: CASSYGQALGEQFF. CDR3 nucleotide sequence: TGTGCCAGCAGTTACGGGCAGGCCTTAGGTGAGCAGTTCTTC.

The genes are TRBV4-2 and TRBJ2-1, with a possible D match to TRBD1 (6 bases). The V and J ends lost 3 bases and 9 bases respectively, with 21 bases between them. The CDR3 is made up of 16 amino acids. The germline CDR1 and CDR2 sequences are LGHNA and YNFKEQ. The CDR3 loop is CASSHVTGRQAGEQFF. CDR3 in DNA: TGTGCCAGCAGCCACGTTACAGGGCGGCAGGCGGGTGAGCAGTTCTTC.

This chain connects TRBV12-3 or TRBV12-4 to TRBJ2-7; D is undetermined. The length of the CDR3 is 11 residues. Trimming cost V 6 bases and J 5 bases, with 8 bases left between them. The CDR3 DNA is TGTGCCAGCAGCAACCTAAACGAGCAGTACTTC. Translated, it gives CASSNLNEQYF.

The chain joins TRBV2 to TRBJ2-1; 7 bases line up with TRBD2. The length of the CDR3 is 13 residues. Trimming removed 6 bases from V and 5 bases from J; junction bases left unmatched: 4. CDR1 SNHLY and CDR2 FYNNEI come from the germline V gene. The CDR3 coding sequence is TGTGCCAGCAGCATGGGACTAAACAATGAGCAGTTCTTC. As protein: CASSMGLNNEQFF.

The chain has TRBV7-9 and TRBJ1-5; D is ambiguous. Germline values: CDR1 SEHNR, CDR2 FQNEAQ (reference sequence). CDR3 length: 13 residues. Trimming cost V 3 bases and J 11 bases, with 14 bases left between them. CDR3 sequence: CASSFGPSSAQHF. The CDR3 DNA follows: TGTGCCAGCAGCTTTGGGCCTAGCTCGGCCCAGCATTTT. Based on the CDR3 plus reference TRBV7-9 and TRBJ1-5, the full variable domain is DTGVSQNPRHKITKRGQNVTFRCDPISEHNRLYWYRQTLGQGPEFLTYFQNEAQLEKSRLLSDRFSAERPKGSFSTLEIQRTEQGDSAMYLCASSFGPSSAQHFGDGTRLSIL.

This chain joins TRBV6-2 or TRBV6-3 and TRBJ2-3, with TRBD1 as a possible D gene (6 bases). Trimming left V 6 bases short and J 8 bases short, with 18 bases between. This CDR3 is 14 amino acids long. Germline V gene lookup returns CDR1 MNHEY and CDR2 SVGEGT. CDR3 protein: CASSTSITGLTQYF. The CDR3 coding sequence is TGTGCCAGCAGCACGTCCATTACAGGGCTTACGCAGTATTTT.

This chain joins TRBV7-9 and TRBJ2-2, with TRBD1 as a possible D gene (5 bases). This CDR3 has 14 amino acids. The germline V gene has CDR1 SEHNR and CDR2 FQNEAQ (reference sequence). V lost 5 bases, J lost 2 bases, and 9 bases lay in between. CDR3 amino acids: CASSARENTGELFF. DNA for the CDR3: TGTGCCAGCAGCGCCAGGGAAAACACCGGGGAGCTGTTTTTT.

The chain uses TRBV11-3 and TRBJ2-7, with a tentative D call TRBD1 (6 bases). Germline V gene lookup returns CDR1 SGHNT and CDR2 YENEEA. The length of the CDR3 is 14 residues. Deletions cut 1 base from V and 2 bases from J, with 9 bases between. The DNA for the CDR3 is TGTGCCAGCAGCTTAGGGGGACAAGCCTACGAGCAGTACTTC. Its protein product is CASSLGGQAYEQYF. Full variable domain (missing parts from reference TRBV11-3 and TRBJ2-7): EAGVVQSPRYKIIEKKQPVAFWCNPISGHNTLYWYLQNLGQGPELLIRYENEEAVDDSQLPKDRFSAERLKGVDSTLKIQPAELGDSAVYLCASSLGGQAYEQYFGPGTRLTVT.

The rearrangement uses TRBV6-5 and TRBJ1-1, with TRBD1 as a possible D gene (5 bases). This CDR3 contains 16 residues. V lost 0 bases, J lost 2 bases, and 13 bases lay in between. Germline CDR1 reads MNHEY; CDR2 reads SVGAGI. CDR3 protein: CASSYSAGTPNTEAFF. DNA of the CDR3: TGTGCCAGCAGTTACTCGGCCGGGACTCCAAACACTGAAGCTTTCTTT.

This clone was detected only once. The CDR3 spells CASSSGGYTGELFF. In DNA, the CDR3 is TGTGCCAGCAGCTCGGGTGGCTACACCGGGGAGCTGTTTTTT. The chain combines TRBV7-2 with TRBJ2-2; D call uncertain. From germline, CDR1 is SGHTA and CDR2 FQGNSA. V shed 4 bases and J shed 3 bases, with 9 bases lying between them. This CDR3 comprises 14 residues.

The chain uses TRBV4-3 and TRBJ1-2; D possibly corresponds to TRBD1 (5 bases). The CDR3 length is 14 residues. Between the trimmed V and J ends, which lost 0 bases and 4 bases, there was a span of 9 bases. Germline assignment: CDR1 LGHNA and CDR2 YSLEER. CDR3 amino acids: CASSQDQGGYGYTF. The CDR3 region has the DNA TGCGCCAGCAGCCAAGACCAGGGTGGCTATGGCTACACCTTC.

The chain has TRBV9 and TRBJ2-3; tentative D call: TRBD2 (6 bases). V lost 0 bases and J 4 bases, leaving 9 bases between the germline ends. Per the germline V gene, CDR1 is SGDLS and CDR2 is YYNGEE. This CDR3 is 14 amino acids long. Here the CDR3 reads CASSVDLASDTQYF. The DNA of the CDR3 is TGTGCCAGCAGCGTAGACCTAGCGTCAGATACGCAGTATTTT.

This chain connects TRBV2 to TRBJ1-1, with 8 bases identical to TRBD1. Germline V gene data show CDR1 as SNHLY and CDR2 as FYNNEI. J gave up 1 base and V 5 bases, and 3 bases lay outside the gene matches. CDR3 length equals 14 residues. The chain's CDR3 is CASSWTGPNTEAFF. In nucleotides, the CDR3 is TGTGCCAGCAGTTGGACAGGGCCGAACACTGAAGCTTTCTTT.

The V gene is TRBV7-9, the J gene TRBJ2-2; TRBD2 is a possible D gene (5 bases). The V and J ends lost 5 bases and 8 bases respectively, with 15 bases between them. Germline CDR1 reads SEHNR; CDR2 reads FQNEAQ (reference sequence). CDR3 size: 14 residues. The CDR3 loop reads CASSPTPRGGELFF. DNA of the CDR3: TGTGCCAGCAGCCCCACACCACGGGGAGGGGAGCTGTTTTTT.

The V and J genes are TRBV6-5 and TRBJ2-3; maybe TRBD2 (5 bases). The CDR3 is 15 residues long. CDR1 is MNHEY, CDR2 SVGAGI, per germline. V was shortened by 4 bases and J by 3 bases, with 14 bases between the two germline ends. CDR3 protein: CASSLTLLVTDTQYF. CDR3 nucleotides: TGTGCCAGCAGTTTGACCCTACTAGTGACAGATACGCAGTATTTT.

This clone was counted between two and nine times. The chain uses TRBV5-1 and TRBJ1-4; 11 bases align to TRBD1. Trimming removed 4 bases from V and 7 bases from J; junction bases left unmatched: 6. Germline CDR1 and CDR2: SGHRS and YFSETQ. This CDR3 comprises 15 residues. The CDR3 here is CASSLGTGGREKLFF. DNA of the CDR3: TGCGCCAGCAGCCTCGGGACAGGGGGTCGTGAAAAACTGTTTTTT.